The rows below give T cell receptor beta chains drawn from one sample of a study of Graves' ophthalmopathy and Graves' hyperthyroidism. TCRdb used MiXCR to reprocess the multiplex PCR reads, holding one entry per CDR3 protein. Here the sample spans around 1.1 million distinct CDR3 sequences, 35% to 45% being singletons. Sequenced: peripheral blood or thyroid tissue (not recorded which). These receptors were collected from an adult man with Graves' hyperthyroidism. Both conserved end residues are part of each CDR3. D genes are given only for firm matches. A row's size may be missing; if present it is once, few, many or a size class.

V gene	D gene	clone size	J gene	CDR3 length	CDR3 protein	CDR3 DNA
TRBV20-1	NA	NA	TRBJ2-1	14	CSPGGAVDYNEQFF	TGCAGTCCGGGCGGTGCGGTAGATTACAATGAGCAGTTCTTC
TRBV4-1	NA	NA	TRBJ2-5	17	CASSRIRLGLAQETQYF	TGCGCCAGCAGCCGGATCCGTTTGGGCCTAGCTCAAGAGACCCAGTACTTC
TRBV7-9	NA	NA	TRBJ1-2	12	CASSPAGGGYTF	TGTGCCAGCAGCCCCGCAGGAGGCGGCTACACCTTC
TRBV5-5	TRBD1	NA	TRBJ1-1	13	CASSRQGQAEAFF	TGTGCCAGCAGCAGACAGGGTCAAGCTGAAGCTTTCTTT
TRBV19	TRBD1	many	TRBJ1-5	15	CASSIVGTANQPQHF	TGTGCCAGTAGTATAGTCGGGACAGCTAATCAGCCCCAGCATTTT
TRBV5-1	NA	NA	TRBJ1-4	15	CASNPGTFKTEKLFF	TGCGCCAGCAATCCAGGGACGTTTAAAACTGAAAAACTGTTTTTT
TRBV29-1	NA	many	TRBJ2-5	12	CSETHRGKTQYF	TGCAGCGAAACCCACCGGGGGAAGACCCAGTACTTC
TRBV4-3	NA	NA	TRBJ2-7	14	CASSQDMASAEQYF	TGCGCCAGCAGCCAAGATATGGCCTCCGCCGAGCAGTACTTC
TRBV7-9	TRBD2	NA	TRBJ2-3	18	CASSLANIAGGSTDTQYF	TGTGCCAGCAGCTTAGCGAATATAGCGGGGGGAAGCACAGATACGCAGTATTTT
TRBV10-3	NA	NA	TRBJ2-5	15	CASGLTPGRTETQYF	TGTGCCAGCGGCCTCACGCCCGGGAGAACGGAGACCCAGTACTTC
TRBV7-2	TRBD1	NA	TRBJ1-2	14	CASSPRTGGEGYTF	TGTGCCAGCAGCCCTCGGACAGGGGGCGAAGGCTACACCTTC
TRBV15	NA	many	TRBJ2-7	13	CATSSTVPYEQYF	TGTGCCACCAGCAGTACAGTCCCCTACGAGCAGTACTTC
TRBV12-3/TRBV12-4	TRBD1	few	TRBJ1-6	14	CASSFGQGYSPPHF	TGTGCCAGCAGTTTCGGACAGGGGTATTCACCCCCCCACTTT
TRBV29-1	TRBD2	many	TRBJ2-7	12	CSAGRGAVEQYF	TGCAGCGCCGGGAGGGGGGCGGTCGAGCAGTACTTC
TRBV7-8	NA	NA	TRBJ2-5	15	CASSLALGGGADQYF	TGTGCCAGCAGCTTAGCGTTGGGTGGGGGCGCCGACCAGTACTTC
TRBV7-8	NA	few	TRBJ1-1	16	CASSLTPVVGDTEAFF	TGTGCCAGCAGCTTAACCCCGGTGGTTGGAGACACTGAAGCTTTCTTT
TRBV3-1	NA	many	TRBJ2-5	12	CASSQDRETQYF	TGTGCCAGCAGCCAAGACCGGGAGACCCAGTACTTC
TRBV19	TRBD1	many	TRBJ1-1	16	CASSDRDSTMNTEAFF	TGTGCCAGTAGTGACCGGGACAGCACGATGAACACTGAAGCTTTCTTT
TRBV7-9	TRBD1	NA	TRBJ2-7	17	CASSYSWDRGWRYEQYF	TGTGCCAGCAGTTACTCCTGGGACAGGGGGTGGAGGTACGAGCAGTACTTC
TRBV12-3/TRBV12-4	NA	few	TRBJ2-2	15	CASHKRSANTGELFF	TGTGCCAGCCATAAGCGGAGCGCGAACACCGGGGAGCTGTTTTTT
TRBV6-6	NA	few	TRBJ1-5	15	CASSYSSRRLQPQHF	TGTGCCAGCAGTTACTCCTCCCGACGATTGCAGCCCCAGCATTTT
TRBV7-8	NA	few	TRBJ2-5	12	CASSSSGLTQYF	TGTGCCAGCAGCTCCTCTGGCTTAACCCAGTACTTC
TRBV15	NA	many	TRBJ1-2	14	CATSRDRGFYGYTF	TGTGCCACCAGCAGAGATCGGGGATTCTATGGCTACACCTTC
TRBV25-1	NA	NA	TRBJ2-5	11	CASSIKETQYF	TGTGCCAGCAGTATTAAGGAGACCCAGTACTTC
TRBV9	TRBD2	few	TRBJ2-7	15	CASSVGAGGTYEQYF	TGTGCCAGCAGCGTAGGAGCGGGAGGTACGTACGAGCAGTACTTC
TRBV29-1	TRBD1	NA	TRBJ1-2	12	CSARTGVDGYTF	TGCAGCGCCAGGACAGGGGTGGATGGCTACACCTTC
TRBV25-1	TRBD1	NA	TRBJ1-2	15	CACSAAGGRNYGYTF	TGTGCCTGCAGTGCGGCAGGGGGCAGAAACTATGGCTACACCTTC
TRBV7-2	TRBD1	many	TRBJ2-5	14	CASSFGGQEETQYF	TGTGCCAGCAGCTTTGGCGGACAGGAAGAGACCCAGTACTTC
TRBV7-9	NA	NA	TRBJ1-6	16	CASRKASGDLGSPLHF	TGTGCCAGCCGAAAGGCTAGCGGGGATCTGGGTTCACCCCTCCACTTT
TRBV6-1	NA	few	TRBJ2-6	16	CASSEATGSGANVLTF	TGTGCCAGCAGTGAAGCGACGGGCTCTGGGGCCAACGTCCTGACTTTC
TRBV6-2/TRBV6-3	NA	many	TRBJ2-7	11	CASSYQGEQYF	TGTGCCAGCAGTTACCAGGGCGAGCAGTACTTC
TRBV19	TRBD2	NA	TRBJ2-7	16	CASSRSPSGTSYEQYF	TGTGCCAGTAGTAGATCCCCTAGCGGGACCTCCTACGAGCAGTACTTC
TRBV6-2/TRBV6-3	NA	few	TRBJ2-7	12	CASSYQRGMEYF	TGTGCCAGCAGTTATCAACGGGGAATGGAGTACTTC
TRBV10-3	TRBD1	NA	TRBJ1-5	15	CAISEDREGNQPQHF	TGTGCCATCAGCGAGGACAGGGAAGGCAATCAGCCCCAGCATTTT
TRBV7-3	NA	NA	TRBJ2-7	12	CASSPATLEQYF	TGTGCCAGCAGCCCCGCCACTTTAGAGCAGTACTTC
TRBV25-1	TRBD1	NA	TRBJ2-5	16	CASSNPRTGGRETQYF	TGTGCCAGCAGTAACCCTCGGACAGGGGGCAGGGAGACCCAGTACTTC
TRBV20-1	TRBD1	many	TRBJ1-6	13	CSAREQGRSPLHF	TGCAGTGCTAGGGAACAGGGGAGGTCACCCCTCCACTTT
TRBV12-3/TRBV12-4	TRBD1	many	TRBJ1-4	15	CASSTYRGGVEKLFF	TGTGCCAGCAGTACGTACAGGGGAGGAGTTGAAAAACTGTTTTTT
TRBV7-2	NA	medium-sized	TRBJ2-7	13	CASSVSAAPEQYF	TGTGCCAGCAGCGTCTCGGCAGCTCCCGAGCAGTACTTC
TRBV29-1	NA	many	TRBJ2-6	12	CSVLTGANVLTF	TGCAGCGTGCTTACCGGGGCCAACGTCCTGACTTTC
TRBV7-9	NA	many	TRBJ2-7	13	CASSLGRGVEQYF	TGTGCCAGCAGCTTAGGGCGTGGTGTGGAGCAGTACTTT
TRBV29-1	NA	NA	TRBJ1-3	13	CSVDGRGGETIYF	TGCAGCGTTGATGGCAGGGGCGGAGAGACCATATATTTT
TRBV10-3	NA	few	TRBJ2-7	12	CAISEGRDEQYF	TGTGCCATCAGTGAGGGTCGGGACGAGCAGTACTTC
TRBV20-1	NA	NA	TRBJ2-7	17	CSARDGLGTRGGYEQYF	TGCAGTGCCCGAGACGGTCTGGGTACTAGGGGAGGCTACGAGCAGTACTTC
TRBV20-1	NA	many	TRBJ2-7	12	CSATGIGDEQYF	TGCAGCGCTACAGGGATAGGGGACGAGCAGTACTTC
TRBV29-1	NA	many	TRBJ1-2	11	CSVVISYGYTF	TGCAGCGTTGTCATCAGCTATGGCTACACCTTC
TRBV7-3	NA	many	TRBJ2-5	14	CASSSTGTPGTQYF	TGTGCCAGCAGCTCTACCGGGACACCCGGGACCCAGTACTTC
TRBV7-2	NA	many	TRBJ1-5	12	CASSPYGGPQHF	TGTGCCAGCAGCCCATACGGGGGGCCCCAGCATTTT